Shown below are 6 T cell receptor beta chains from a single sample sequenced in a study of T cell responses to AZD1222 COVID-19 vaccine. Using immunoSEQ multiplex PCR, the repertoire was profiled, and TCRdb retains in-frame clones only, with some absent. The sample lists around 95,000 clones, more than 75% occurring once. The material sequenced was peripheral blood, taken on day 0 of AZD1222 vaccination. Receptors originate from an adult in good health.

V usage is TRBV7-9 and J usage is TRBJ1-4, with D perhaps matching TRBD1 (5 bases). Germline-derived CDR1 and CDR2 are SEHNR and FQNEAQ (reference sequence). Trimming left V 5 bases short and J 2 bases short, with 18 bases between. The CDR3 has 17 residues. This CDR3 reads CASSPEGFRSTNEKLFF. The CDR3 nucleotides read TGTGCCAGCAGCCCCGAGGGGTTTAGATCGACTAATGAAAAACTGTTTTTT.

The gene calls are TRBV7-3 and TRBJ1-2; 7 bases are a match to TRBD1. This CDR3 spans 15 amino acids. Germline assignment: CDR1 SGHTA and CDR2 FQGTGA. Losses at the gene ends were 4 bases for V and 9 bases for J; bases not matched to a gene: 14. Here the CDR3 reads CASSSLTGTPIRYTF. CDR3 in DNA: TGTGCCAGCAGCTCGCTGACAGGGACCCCTATACGCTACACCTTC.

The chain links TRBV19 to TRBJ1-3, with TRBD1 matching 7 bases. V shed 6 bases, J shed 1 base, and the junction held 6 bases outside the gene matches. The CDR3 is made up of 15 amino acids. Germline loops: CDR1 LNHDA, CDR2 SQIVND (reference sequence). CDR3 residues: CASRSLGQSGNTIYF. Written as DNA, the CDR3 is TGTGCCAGTAGGTCACTGGGACAGTCTGGAAACACCATATATTTT.

V gene TRBV7-3 combines with J gene TRBJ2-5, with D possibly called TRBD1 or TRBD2 (5 bases each). The CDR3 totals 15 residues. The germline gives CDR1 SGHTA, CDR2 FQGTGA. The V end was cut by 2 bases, the J end by 2 bases, with 12 bases between. DNA of the CDR3: TGTGCCAGCAGCTTATCCCGAGGGGAGCAAGAGACCCAGTACTTC. Its translation is CASSLSRGEQETQYF.

The CDR3 region is CASSLDGGGQETQYF. The CDR3 DNA follows: TGTGCCAGCAGCTTAGACGGCGGAGGGCAAGAGACCCAGTACTTC. V gene TRBV7-9 combines with J gene TRBJ2-5; perhaps TRBD2 as D (6 bases). Germline V gene sequence: CDR1 SEHNR, CDR2 FQNEAQ (reference sequence). There are 15 residues in the CDR3. V gave up 1 base and J gave up 2 bases, with 11 bases separating them.

CDR3: CASSHSRETQYF. As DNA, the CDR3 is TGTGCCAGCAGCCACTCTCGAGAGACCCAGTACTTC. This chain connects TRBV3-1 (or the pseudogene TRBV3-2) to TRBJ2-5, with no clear D. Germline V gives CDR1 LGHDT, CDR2 YNNKEL (reference sequence). The CDR3 covers 12 residues. V was trimmed by 3 bases and J by 4 bases, leaving 6 bases between them.